This entry lists 21 T cell receptor beta chains sequenced from one sample in a study of synovial regulatory T cells in juvenile arthritis. Each patient with active arthritis gave synovial fluid along with matched peripheral blood. Profiling relied on immunoSEQ multiplex PCR, and the TCRdb table lists in-frame clones only, not all of them. In all, the sample yields roughly 1,400 clones. The specimen sequenced was Treg cells from the synovium. The receptors here all came from a donor younger than 30 with juvenile idiopathic arthritis.

Frequency places this clone as medium-sized. The J gene is TRBJ1-3, the V gene TRBV9; TCRdb returns TRBD1, unconfirmable since there is no DNA. The CDR3 runs to 14 residues. No DNA is listed. Germline V lookup: CDR1 SGDLS, CDR2 YYNGEE. This CDR3 is CASSVSSSGNTIYF.

This clone is classed as medium-sized by frequency. The genes are TRBV7-9 and TRBJ1-4. The germline CDR1 and CDR2 sequences are SEHNR and FQNEAQ (reference sequence). The CDR3 is 17 amino acids. The coding DNA is unavailable. CDR3 sequence: CASSQVLGGRQNEKLFF.

This clone registers medium-sized by frequency. V usage is TRBV19 and J usage is TRBJ1-6. The CDR3 is 18 amino acids. No DNA was logged. The germline CDR1 and CDR2 sequences are LNHDA and SQIVND (reference sequence). The CDR3 spells CASSIDVVTSSYNSPLHF.

By frequency, this clone registers medium-sized. The chain employs TRBV19 and TRBJ2-2; TCRdb picks TRBD1, but there is no DNA to check that call. CDR3 size: 13 residues. DNA was not recorded. Germline V lookup: CDR1 LNHDA, CDR2 SQIVND (reference sequence). The CDR3 loop is CASTPGITGELFF.

This sequence joins TRBV7-9 and TRBJ2-5; with no DNA, the TCRdb D assignment of TRBD2 cannot be verified. This CDR3 has 15 residues. DNA for this receptor is not on file. From germline, CDR1 is SEHNR and CDR2 FQNEAQ (reference sequence). The CDR3 here is CASSFPAGGRETQYF.

This chain joins TRBV7-9 and TRBJ2-5; TCRdb names TRBD1, which stays unverified in the absence of DNA. Germline CDR1 reads SEHNR; CDR2 reads FQNEAQ (reference sequence). This CDR3 spans 14 amino acids. The record lacks a DNA sequence. The CDR3 reads CASSSTGGEETQYF.

V and J are TRBV7-6 and TRBJ2-3; with no DNA, the TCRdb D assignment of TRBD2 cannot be verified. The CDR3 sequence is 18 residues long. No nucleotide data were recorded. Germline lookup yields CDR1 SGHVS and CDR2 FNYEAQ. CDR3 residues: CASSSRTSSPSSTDTQYF.

The rearrangement joins TRBV7-2 to TRBJ2-7. Germline CDR1 is SGHTA and CDR2 is FQGNSA. The CDR3 consists of 15 residues. The DNA sequence is not available. The CDR3 loop reads CASSSWDLKGNEQCF.

The V call is TRBV5-1, the J call TRBJ2-2; as DNA is missing, the TRBD1 call by TCRdb cannot be tested. The germline gives CDR1 SGHRS, CDR2 YFSETQ. CDR3 length: 15 residues. There is no recorded DNA. The CDR3 protein is CASSPISANTGELFF. The full variable domain, rest sourced from reference TRBV5-1 and TRBJ2-2, is KAGVTQTPRYLIKTRGQQVTLSCSPISGHRSVSWYQQTPGQGLQFLFEYFSETQRNKGNFPGRFSGRQFSNSRSEMNVSTLELGDSALYLCASSPISANTGELFFGEGSRLTVL.

The chain links TRBV9 to TRBJ1-5. Germline loops: CDR1 SGDLS, CDR2 YYNGEE. The CDR3 is 16 amino acids. The nucleotide record is missing. CDR3 amino acids: CASSVGDLGVSQPQHF.

In terms of frequency, this clone is medium-sized (0.01 to 0.1%). V is TRBV11-3 and J is TRBJ2-7; TCRdb reports TRBD2, a call that lacks DNA to check it against. The CDR3 loop spans 18 amino acids. Only the protein is on record. The V gene's germline CDR1 is SGHNT and CDR2 YENEEA. This CDR3 is CASSSPWEGGLSSYEQYF.

J is TRBJ1-2 and V is TRBV6-1; the TCRdb D gene call, TRBD1, has no DNA to confirm it. The germline gives CDR1 MNHNS, CDR2 SASEGT. The CDR3 spans 13 residues. Only the protein sequence is given. CDR3 sequence: CASSSRDRETFTF.

The chain is built from TRBV11-2 and TRBJ2-3; TCRdb's D call, TRBD1, is unchecked because there is no DNA. CDR1 is SGHAT and CDR2 is FQNNGV in the germline V gene. The CDR3 extends over 12 amino acids. No DNA sequence is on record. The CDR3 here is CASSARGDTQYF.

By frequency, this clone registers medium-sized. The V call is TRBV6-1, the J call TRBJ1-2; TCRdb returns TRBD1, unconfirmable since there is no DNA. This CDR3 is 13 amino acids long. The DNA sequence is not available. Germline V gives CDR1 MNHNS, CDR2 SASEGT. The CDR3 region is CASTATGGYGYTF.

By frequency, this clone is medium-sized. This chain connects TRBV11-2 to TRBJ1-4; TCRdb's D call, TRBD1, is unchecked because there is no DNA. The CDR3 loop spans 13 amino acids. There is no recorded DNA. Germline V gene data show CDR1 as SGHAT and CDR2 as FQNNGV. CDR3: CASSLGQGAREFF.

V is TRBV5-4 and J is TRBJ2-3; the D call from TCRdb, TRBD2, cannot be confirmed without DNA. The CDR3 covers 16 residues. Only the protein is available. In germline, CDR1 is SGHNT, CDR2 YYREEE (reference sequence). The CDR3 region is CASSSIAGGSTDTQYF.

This chain links TRBV11-2 with TRBJ1-4; TCRdb's assignment of TRBD1 cannot be checked, as there is no DNA. Germline-derived CDR1 and CDR2 are SGHAT and FQNNGV. This CDR3 spans 14 amino acids. No DNA has been recorded. The CDR3 loop is CASSLSGTGLKLFF. Based on the CDR3 plus reference TRBV11-2 and TRBJ1-4, the full variable domain is EAGVAQSPRYKIIEKRQSVAFWCNPISGHATLYWYQQILGQGPKLLIQFQNNGVVDDSQLPKDRFSAERLKGVDSTLKIQPAKLEDSAVYLCASSLSGTGLKLFFGSGTQLSVL.

The J gene is TRBJ2-4, the V gene TRBV7-2; there is no DNA to check the TCRdb D call of TRBD2. This CDR3 comprises 16 residues. The nucleotide record is missing. The germline CDR1 and CDR2 sequences are SGHTA and FQGNSA. The CDR3 sequence is CASSKRGSGGKNIQYF.

This clone is called medium-sized (0.01 to 0.1%) based on its frequency. CDR3 in amino acids: CASSSRLEDEQYF. The rearrangement links TRBV7-2 to TRBJ2-7; TCRdb's assignment of TRBD2 cannot be checked, as there is no DNA. Germline values: CDR1 SGHTA, CDR2 FQGNSA. This CDR3 has 13 amino acids. DNA for this receptor is not on file.

The J gene is TRBJ1-5, the V gene TRBV7-2. CDR1 and CDR2 from the germline V gene are SGHTA and FQGNSA. This CDR3 spans 15 amino acids. No DNA was logged. CDR3 sequence: CASSLGAGAWQPQHF.

V gene TRBV15 combines with J gene TRBJ2-1; TCRdb picks TRBD1, but there is no DNA to check that call. Germline lookup yields CDR1 LNHNV and CDR2 YYDKDF (reference sequence). This CDR3 contains 17 residues. Only the protein is available. CDR3 residues: CATSREYGTAFYNEQFF. Full variable domain (rest looked up from reference TRBV15 and TRBJ2-1): DAMVIQNPRYQVTQFGKPVTLSCSQTLNHNVMYWYQQKSSQAPKLLFHYYDKDFNNEADTPDNFQSRRPNTSFCFLDIRSPGLGDTAMYLCATSREYGTAFYNEQFFGPGTRLTVL.